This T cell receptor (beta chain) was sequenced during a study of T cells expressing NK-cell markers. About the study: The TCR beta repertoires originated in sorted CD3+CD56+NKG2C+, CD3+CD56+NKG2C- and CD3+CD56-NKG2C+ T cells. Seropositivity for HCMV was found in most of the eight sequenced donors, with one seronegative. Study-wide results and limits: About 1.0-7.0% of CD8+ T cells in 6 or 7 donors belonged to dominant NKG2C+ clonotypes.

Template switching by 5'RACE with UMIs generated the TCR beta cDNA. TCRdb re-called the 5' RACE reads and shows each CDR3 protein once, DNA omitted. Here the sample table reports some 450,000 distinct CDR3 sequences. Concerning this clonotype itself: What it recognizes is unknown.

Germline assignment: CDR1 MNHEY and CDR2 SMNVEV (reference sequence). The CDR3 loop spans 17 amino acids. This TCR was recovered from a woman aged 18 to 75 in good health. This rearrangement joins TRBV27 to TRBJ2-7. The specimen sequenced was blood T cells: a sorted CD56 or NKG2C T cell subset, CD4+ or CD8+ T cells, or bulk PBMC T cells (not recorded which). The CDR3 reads CASSFIGRGGEYYEQYF.